The 4 T cell receptor beta chains below all came from one sample that was sequenced in a study of siplizumab effects on memory and regulatory T cells. The repertoire was sequenced with immunoSEQ multiplex PCR; TCRdb's copy has only in-frame clones and lacks some. The data contain around 120,000 clones, roughly 94% of them singletons. The sequenced sample consisted of non-Treg CD4+ T cells sorted from blood. The source of these receptors is a human donor in good health.

V and J are TRBV7-9 and TRBJ1-2; D gene ambiguous. Germline CDR1 reads SEHNR; CDR2 reads FQNEAQ (reference sequence). The CDR3 is 14 amino acids. Trimming shortened V by 4 bases and J by 7 bases, and 16 bases separated the two germline ends. CDR3 protein: CASSWADGVSGYTF. The CDR3 coding sequence is TGTGCCAGCAGCTGGGCTGATGGGGTTTCTGGCTACACCTTC.

Only one count was recorded for this clone. The chain employs TRBV5-1 and TRBJ2-3, with 12 bases aligning to TRBD2. The J segment lost 6 bases and the V segment lost 1 base, leaving 12 bases of the junction unmatched. The CDR3 is made up of 18 amino acids. CDR1 is SGHRS, CDR2 YFSETQ, per germline. The CDR3 protein is CASSLTPSGRANLDTQYF. The CDR3 region has the DNA TGCGCCAGCAGCTTGACCCCTAGCGGGAGGGCAAACCTGGATACGCAGTATTTT. Full variable domain (remainder filled in from reference TRBV5-1 and TRBJ2-3): KAGVTQTPRYLIKTRGQQVTLSCSPISGHRSVSWYQQTPGQGLQFLFEYFSETQRNKGNFPGRFSGRQFSNSRSEMNVSTLELGDSALYLCASSLTPSGRANLDTQYFGPGTRLTVL.

This clone was seen once. The rearrangement uses TRBV28 and TRBJ2-2, with a weak D call TRBD2 (6 bases). The V gene lost 2 bases and the J gene lost 1 base, with 11 bases spanning the gap. This CDR3 spans 16 amino acids. Per germline, CDR1 MDHEN and CDR2 SYDVKM. CDR3 in amino acids: CASSLGGTVNTGELFF. The CDR3 DNA reads as TGTGCCAGCAGTTTAGGGGGGACGGTGAACACCGGGGAGCTGTTTTTT. Complete variable domain (other parts from reference TRBV28 and TRBJ2-2): DVKVTQSSRYLVKRTGEKVFLECVQDMDHENMFWYRQDPGLGLRLIYFSYDVKMKEKGDIPEGYSVSREKKERFSLILESASTNQTSMYLCASSLGGTVNTGELFFGEGSRLTVL.

This rearrangement joins TRBV10-2 to TRBJ1-2; D is unresolved. The CDR3 covers 14 residues. V was pared by 0 bases and J by 5 bases, with 10 bases between. Germline V gene lookup returns CDR1 WSHSY and CDR2 SAAADI. CDR3 residues: CASSESGQHYGYTF. The CDR3 DNA reads as TGCGCCAGCAGTGAGTCGGGTCAGCATTATGGCTACACCTTC.